This T cell receptor (beta chain) was sequenced during a study of cytomegalovirus exposure and HLA in healthy donors. This CDR3 region has 12 residues. Germline CDR1 and CDR2: MNHEY and SMNVEV (reference sequence). V was shortened by 8 bases and J by 8 bases, with 13 bases between the two germline ends. Study-level points and caveats: After further analysis at a later stage, 16,951 TCR beta sequences were associated with HLA alleles at 0.05 false discovery rate. As a later analysis revealed, most CMV-associated TCR beta chains appeared HLA-restricted. Common viral pathogens seemed, in a later analysis, to connect with several of the most significant clusters. Researchers left out some V segments, among them TRBV6-2 and TRBV6-3, as indistinguishable.

The PCR used 60 Vbeta and 13 Jbeta primers. Produced via immunoSEQ multiplex PCR; TCRdb's table is partial and in-frame only. Of around 120,000 clones listed, about three quarters are singletons. This clone showed up just a few times. Its antigen is as yet unknown. V is TRBV27 and J is TRBJ1-5; perhaps TRBD1 as D (6 bases). The TCR was taken from a woman in her 40s in good health and CMV-seropositive. The sample consisted of PBMCs. CDR3 sequence (DNA): TGTGCCAGCGGACTGAGGGGGAAGCCCCAGCATTTT. This codes for CASGLRGKPQHF.